Following are 30 T cell receptor beta chains from one sample sequenced in a study of early T cells in non-severe SARS-CoV-2 infection. TCRdb redid the calling of the 5' RACE reads with MiXCR, one entry per CDR3 protein. There are 77,000 or so distinct CDR3 sequences in the sample; approximately 15% occur only once, and roughly 3.8% lies in the top ten. Sample: whole blood, taken at baseline. Every receptor here comes from an adult who was a healthcare worker with PCR-confirmed SARS-CoV-2 infection or an uninfected control (not recorded which).

This clonotype was found many times. The gene calls are TRBV20-1 and TRBJ2-3, with 11 positions matching TRBD2. V lost 6 bases and J lost 5; bases outside the gene matches: 4. CDR1 is DFQATT and CDR2 is SNEGSKA in the germline V gene (reference sequence). The CDR3 extends over 13 amino acids. The CDR3 loop is CSALAGGEDTQYF. The CDR3 coding sequence is TGCAGTGCCCTAGCGGGAGGAGAAGATACGCAGTATTTT.

This chain joins TRBV2 and TRBJ2-5; no clear D gene. V was pared by 0 bases and J by 6 bases, with 14 bases between. Germline CDR1 is SNHLY and CDR2 is FYNNEI. The CDR3 runs 15 residues. The CDR3, as DNA: TGTGCCAGCAGTGAAGCCTGGATGGAACTGCAGACCCAGTACTTC. Translating gives CASSEAWMELQTQYF.

The chain employs TRBV5-5 and TRBJ2-7, with 9 bases that match TRBD1. The CDR3 extends over 14 amino acids. Trimming at V came to 2 bases and at J to 6 bases, leaving 6 bases not matched to a gene. The germline V gene encodes CDR1 SGHKS and CDR2 YYEKEE (reference sequence). The CDR3 bases are TGTGCCAGCAGCTTTGGGACAGGGTCGGGCGAGCAGTACTTC. Encoded protein: CASSFGTGSGEQYF. Looking up the rest from reference TRBV5-5 and TRBJ2-7 gives the full variable domain: DAGVTQSPTHLIKTRGQQVTLRCSPISGHKSVSWYQQVLGQGPQFIFQYYEKEERGRGNFPDRFSARQFPNYSSELNVNALLLGDSALYLCASSFGTGSGEQYFGPGTRLTVT.

The rearrangement links TRBV9 to TRBJ2-6, with 11 bases matching TRBD2. This CDR3 has 18 residues. Trimming removed 4 bases from V and 0 bases from J; junction bases left unmatched: 6. The germline V gene has CDR1 SGDLS and CDR2 YYNGEE. The CDR3 protein is CASSPRTSGYSGANVLTF. Here the CDR3 DNA reads TGTGCCAGCAGCCCCCGGACTAGCGGGTACTCTGGGGCCAACGTCCTGACTTTC.

The sample holds a few counts of this clonotype. V and J are TRBV12-3 or TRBV12-4 and TRBJ2-1; D gene unclear. CDR3 length: 14 amino acids. V dropped 8 bases and J dropped 2 bases, with 13 bases sitting between them. The CDR3 here is CASVAGAAYNEQFF. DNA of the CDR3: TGTGCCAGCGTAGCTGGAGCAGCCTACAATGAGCAGTTCTTC.

This clonotype was observed many times. The gene calls are TRBV7-6 and TRBJ2-1, with D possibly being TRBD1 or TRBD2 (5 bases each). This CDR3 has 15 amino acids. Trimming took 5 bases from V and 2 from J, leaving 13 bases between them. Germline CDR1 reads SGHVS; CDR2 reads FNYEAQ. CDR3 in amino acids: CASSQGRDAYNEQFF. CDR3 DNA sequence: TGTGCCAGCAGCCAGGGTCGGGACGCCTACAATGAGCAGTTCTTC.

This clonotype was observed a handful of times. The chain uses TRBV28 and TRBJ2-5, with D perhaps matching TRBD2 (5 bases). Germline lookup yields CDR1 MDHEN and CDR2 SYDVKM. The V end lost 3 bases, the J end lost 2 bases, and 10 bases lay between the germline ends. The CDR3 spans 14 residues. The CDR3 sequence: CASSFVGAQETQYF. The CDR3 DNA is TGTGCCAGCAGTTTTGTGGGAGCTCAAGAGACCCAGTACTTC.

The chain couples TRBV7-8 to TRBJ1-1, with D unclear. V was trimmed by 1 base and J by 0 bases, leaving 12 bases between them. CDR1 and CDR2 from the germline V gene are SGHVS and FQNEAQ. The CDR3 totals 16 residues. The CDR3 sequence: CASSLETPVVNTEAFF. The CDR3 DNA reads TGTGCCAGCAGCTTAGAGACCCCTGTGGTGAACACTGAAGCTTTCTTT.

The chain uses TRBV4-2 and TRBJ2-1; 8 nucleotides line up with TRBD2. CDR3 length equals 15 residues. The germline V gene encodes CDR1 LGHNA and CDR2 YNFKEQ. The J segment lost 8 bases and the V segment lost 4 bases, leaving 10 bases of the junction unmatched. In nucleotides, the CDR3 is TGTGCCAGCAGCCGAGTGACGGGAGGGGTCGATGAGCAGTTCTTC. Its translation is CASSRVTGGVDEQFF.

Regarding this clonotype: A read error may be the cause here, since a much bigger clone is one base away. V is TRBV18 and J is TRBJ1-2, with D perhaps matching TRBD1 (5 bases). The V gene's germline CDR1 is KGHSH and CDR2 LQKENI. This CDR3 is 15 amino acids long. The DNA for the CDR3 is TGTGCCGGCTCACCAAATAGGAGACAGCAATATGGCTACACCTTC. As protein: CAGSPNRRQQYGYTF.

This clonotype occurred a few times. This chain uses TRBV7-9 with TRBJ2-7; D is unresolved. The CDR3 extends over 13 amino acids. The V end was cut by 10 bases, the J end by 0 bases, with 13 bases between. CDR1 is SEHNR and CDR2 is FQNEAQ in the germline V gene (reference sequence). Here the CDR3 DNA reads TGTGCCACCAGAGACCTGAGCTCCTACGAGCAGTACTTC. Amino acids: CATRDLSSYEQYF.

This clonotype was counted a few times. This chain joins TRBV2 and TRBJ1-2; D remains ambiguous. Trimming shortened V by 8 bases and J by 9 bases, and 10 bases separated the two germline ends. Looked up from germline, CDR1 is SNHLY and CDR2 is FYNNEI. The CDR3 extends over 10 amino acids. The CDR3 DNA follows: TGTGCCAGCCATAGTGATCGCTACACCTTC. Protein sequence: CASHSDRYTF.

This sequence joins TRBV27 and TRBJ2-2; D assignment may be TRBD1 or TRBD2 (6 bases each). The germline V gene has CDR1 MNHEY and CDR2 SMNVEV (reference sequence). Trimming pared 6 bases from V and 3 bases from J, leaving 14 bases between. CDR3 size: 15 residues. The DNA of the CDR3 is TGTGCCAGCAGCCCTCGGAGGGGGGACACCGGGGAGCTGTTTTTT. Residues: CASSPRRGDTGELFF.

This clonotype was seen a handful of times. The genes are TRBV27 and TRBJ2-7; D uncertain. This CDR3 is built from 13 residues. Germline V gene data show CDR1 as MNHEY and CDR2 as SMNVEV (reference sequence). CDR3 DNA sequence: TGTGCTTCCTGGGCGCCCCCCTCCTACGAGCAGTACTTC. Its protein product is CASWAPPSYEQYF.

There are a few counts of this clonotype. This rearrangement joins TRBV7-9 to TRBJ1-1; D is unclear. CDR1 and CDR2 (germline): SEHNR, FQNEAQ (reference sequence). CDR3 size: 11 residues. V lost 5 bases and J lost 6, with 7 bases in between. CDR3 amino acids: CASSPGSEAFF. In DNA form, the CDR3 reads TGTGCCAGCAGCCCAGGCTCTGAAGCTTTCTTT.

The chain combines TRBV28 with TRBJ2-7; 7 positions agree with TRBD2. Germline trimming cut 5 bases from V and 6 bases from J; bases unmatched to any gene: 10. Germline V CDR1 and CDR2: MDHEN, SYDVKM. The CDR3 is made up of 14 amino acids. CDR3 amino acids: CASSTTREGPEQYF. The CDR3 DNA follows: TGTGCCAGCAGTACCACCAGGGAGGGCCCCGAGCAGTACTTC.

This chain uses TRBV28 with TRBJ1-5; perhaps TRBD1 as D (5 bases). The CDR3 covers 14 residues. The V and J ends lost 8 bases and 5 bases respectively, with 16 bases between them. Germline V gene data show CDR1 as MDHEN and CDR2 as SYDVKM. CDR3 sequence (DNA): TGTGCCAGCGGTCGGAGCCCAGGGCATCAGCCCCAGCATTTT. Translated, it gives CASGRSPGHQPQHF.

This clonotype was observed at least ten times. In DNA form, the CDR3 reads TGTGCCAGCAGCGAAAAGTCAGGACAGTCCTATGGCTACACCTTC. As protein: CASSEKSGQSYGYTF. The chain has TRBV7-8 and TRBJ1-2; TRBD1 might be the D (6 bases). V was clipped by 5 bases and J by 4 bases, with 17 bases between them. Germline values: CDR1 SGHVS, CDR2 FQNEAQ. This CDR3 is built from 15 residues. The full variable domain, rest sourced from reference TRBV7-8 and TRBJ1-2, is GAGVSQSPRYKVAKRGQDVALRCDPISGHVSLFWYQQALGQGPEFLTYFQNEAQLDKSGLPSDRFFAERPEGSVSTLKIQRTQQEDSAVYLCASSEKSGQSYGYTFGSGTRLTVV.

The sample holds many counts of this clonotype. The chain uses TRBV30 and TRBJ2-2, with D uncertain. The germline CDR1 and CDR2 sequences are GTSNPN and SVGIG (reference sequence). The CDR3 has 12 amino acids. Trimming stripped 3 bases from V and 9 bases from J, with 11 bases between. This CDR3 reads CAWRAGSWELFF. CDR3 bases: TGTGCCTGGAGAGCTGGGTCATGGGAGCTGTTTTTT.

This chain connects TRBV19 to TRBJ2-1, with 10 nucleotides matching TRBD1. The V gene end was trimmed by 8 bases and the J gene end by 7 bases; junction bases not matched to a gene: 11. Per the germline V gene, CDR1 is LNHDA and CDR2 is SQIVND (reference sequence). The CDR3 has 15 amino acids. CDR3 nucleotide sequence: TGTGCCAGTGTCCAGGGGACAGGGGATTCGAATGAGCAGTTCTTC. This codes for CASVQGTGDSNEQFF. Full variable domain (missing parts from reference TRBV19 and TRBJ2-1): DGGITQSPKYLFRKEGQNVTLSCEQNLNHDAMYWYRQDPGQGLRLIYYSQIVNDFQKGDIAEGYSVSREKKESFPLTVTSAQKNPTAFYLCASVQGTGDSNEQFFGPGTRLTVL.

This clonotype has only one observation. CDR3: CASSPGQGGAEAFF. The DNA of the CDR3 is TGTGCCAGCTCGCCGGGACAGGGGGGGGCTGAAGCTTTCTTT. This chain connects TRBV18 to TRBJ1-1; 11 bases line up with TRBD1. The length of the CDR3 is 14 residues. Germline V gene lookup returns CDR1 KGHSH and CDR2 LQKENI. The ends lost 6 bases at V and 6 bases at J; junction bases unmatched: 6.

This clonotype has ten or more counts. The rearrangement joins TRBV29-1 to TRBJ2-5; D unresolved. Germline V gene sequence: CDR1 SQVTM, CDR2 ANQGSEA. Deletions cut 1 base from V and 2 bases from J, with 17 bases between. CDR3 size: 16 residues. The CDR3, as DNA: TGCAGCGTTGAAGGTATCTCGCCAGTAATTCAAGAGACCCAGTACTTC. As protein: CSVEGISPVIQETQYF.

Many counts were recorded for this clonotype. The V and J genes are TRBV7-8 and TRBJ2-1, with 8 bases that match TRBD1. The CDR3 spans 15 residues. Trimming removed 4 bases from V and 8 bases from J; junction bases left unmatched: 10. Germline V CDR1 and CDR2: SGHVS, FQNEAQ. The CDR3 DNA is TGTGCCAGCAGCTCCCCCACAGGGGGTGACGATGAGCAGTTCTTC. This sequence encodes CASSSPTGGDDEQFF.

This clonotype was picked up many times. The rearrangement uses TRBV6-1 and TRBJ2-2; the D gene is possibly TRBD1 (6 bases). Trimming stripped 6 bases from V and 4 bases from J, with 18 bases between. Per the germline V gene, CDR1 is MNHNS and CDR2 is SASEGT. CDR3 size: 16 residues. DNA for the CDR3: TGTGCCAGCAGGTTACAGGGTCTCAGCTCCACCGGGGAGCTGTTTTTT. Translation: CASRLQGLSSTGELFF.

This clonotype was observed a handful of times. The V call is TRBV7-8, the J call TRBJ2-7; D uncertain. The CDR3 consists of 12 residues. The germline V gene has CDR1 SGHVS and CDR2 FQNEAQ. Trimming removed 3 bases at V and 2 bases at J, with 5 bases between. CDR3 nucleotide sequence: TGTGCCAGCAGCTTGGGTACCTACGAGCAGTACTTC. Its protein is CASSLGTYEQYF.

This clonotype has ten or more counts. The V and J genes are TRBV27 and TRBJ2-5; 7 nucleotides line up with TRBD2. The V gene's germline CDR1 is MNHEY and CDR2 SMNVEV (reference sequence). This CDR3 is built from 16 residues. Trimming cost V 3 bases and J 5 bases; bases outside gene matches: 12. As DNA, the CDR3 is TGTGCCAGCAGTTTCCGGGACCCTGGGAGGGAGGAGACCCAGTACTTC. As protein: CASSFRDPGREETQYF.

A single count supports this clonotype. The chain joins TRBV5-1 to TRBJ2-7; 10 bases are a match to TRBD1. The germline gives CDR1 SGHRS, CDR2 YFSETQ. The CDR3 has 15 amino acids. The V segment lost 3 bases and the J segment 6 bases; nucleotides outside the gene matches: 9. The CDR3 coding sequence is TGCGCCAGCAGCTCGTCTTGGGACAGGGGAGGCGAGCAGTACTTC. Amino acids: CASSSSWDRGGEQYF.

There are a few counts of this clonotype. DNA for the CDR3: TGTGCCTGGAGTGCAGATACGCAGTATTTT. Translation: CAWSADTQYF. The chain employs TRBV30 and TRBJ2-3; D not certain. V was clipped by 1 base and J by 4 bases, with 0 bases between them. The CDR3 loop spans 10 amino acids. Germline values: CDR1 GTSNPN, CDR2 SVGIG (reference sequence).

This clonotype appeared a single time. J is TRBJ2-7 and V is TRBV7-9; TRBD2 agrees at 11 bases. Germline V lookup: CDR1 SEHNR, CDR2 FQNEAQ (reference sequence). The junction had 13 bases not matched to a gene; V was cut back by 6 bases and J by 3 bases. This CDR3 spans 17 amino acids. For the CDR3, the DNA is TGTGCCAGCAGTTCTCCTACTAGCGGGGGCAACTTCTACGAGCAGTACTTC. Residues: CASSSPTSGGNFYEQYF.

The rearrangement links TRBV24-1 to TRBJ2-3, with 10 nucleotides matching TRBD2. This CDR3 has 14 residues. The V segment lost 5 bases and the J segment 3 bases; nucleotides outside the gene matches: 1. The V gene's germline CDR1 is KGHDR and CDR2 SFDVKD. The CDR3, as DNA: TGTGCCACCAGTGGTAGCGGGAGGACAGATACGCAGTATTTT. This codes for CATSGSGRTDTQYF.